Listed here are 30 T cell receptor beta chains from one sample, sequenced in a study of shared clonotypes between healthy human individuals. This table comes from immunoSEQ multiplex PCR, and its TCRdb copy is limited to in-frame clones, with some not included. The table includes 2 million to 2.5 million clones, 90% to 96% detected once. The sequenced material came from naive CD4+ T cells sorted from blood. Indicated subset: CD45RA+ positively selected. The receptors originated from a man between 18 and 29 years old in good health.

The chain employs TRBV5-5 and TRBJ2-7; 11 bases are a match to TRBD1. This CDR3 contains 15 residues. V lost 4 bases to trimming and J lost 4 bases; unmatched junction nucleotides: 7. The germline gives CDR1 SGHKS, CDR2 YYEKEE (reference sequence). The CDR3 loop reads CASSPDRGHPYEQYF. The CDR3 DNA follows: TGTGCCAGCAGCCCGGACAGGGGGCACCCTTACGAGCAGTACTTC.

As concerns this clone: Within the sample, other DNA sequences also encode this same CDR3. This chain connects TRBV5-1 to TRBJ2-2; D is ambiguous. Trimming stripped 0 bases from V and 7 bases from J, with 4 bases between. Germline loops: CDR1 SGHRS, CDR2 YFSETQ. CDR3 length: 12 amino acids. The CDR3 DNA sequence: TGCGCCAGCAGCTTGGGGAGCGGGGAGCTGTTTTTT. Its translation is CASSLGSGELFF.

The CDR3 DNA sequence: TGCAGCGTTGAAGGTGCCAGGGGGAACACTGAAGCTTTCTTT. Its protein is CSVEGARGNTEAFF. V and J are TRBV29-1 and TRBJ1-1; the D gene is possibly TRBD1 (6 bases). The CDR3 sequence is 14 residues long. The V end lost 1 base, the J end lost 1 base, and 10 bases lay between the germline ends. Germline V gene data show CDR1 as SQVTM and CDR2 as ANQGSEA.

The chain carries TRBV5-1 and TRBJ2-7, with D maybe TRBD1 (7 bases). There are 13 residues in the CDR3. The V end lost 2 bases, the J end lost 6 bases, and 12 bases lay between the germline ends. Germline assignment: CDR1 SGHRS and CDR2 YFSETQ. CDR3 residues: CASSFIQGGEQYF. The DNA of the CDR3 is TGCGCCAGCAGCTTTATCCAGGGGGGCGAGCAGTACTTC.

V is TRBV6-1 and J is TRBJ2-3; a weak D match, TRBD1 (6 bases). The CDR3 consists of 15 residues. CDR1 is MNHNS and CDR2 is SASEGT in the germline V gene. Between the trimmed V and J ends, which lost 5 bases and 0 bases, there was a span of 12 bases. The CDR3 bases are TGTGCCAGCAGTCACAGGGCGTCTAGCACAGATACGCAGTATTTT. It codes for CASSHRASSTDTQYF.

V is TRBV7-2 and J is TRBJ2-7; either TRBD1 or TRBD2 may fit D (7 bases each). The germline V gene encodes CDR1 SGHTA and CDR2 FQGNSA. V dropped 4 bases and J dropped 4 bases, with 14 bases sitting between them. The CDR3 is 14 amino acids. The CDR3 sequence: CASSSQGTKYEQYF. The CDR3 DNA reads TGTGCCAGCAGCTCACAGGGGACTAAATACGAGCAGTACTTC.

A note on this clone: Other DNA sequences of this sample code for an identical CDR3. The chain links TRBV5-1 to TRBJ2-7; no reliable D call. Looked up from germline, CDR1 is SGHRS and CDR2 is YFSETQ. The V end lost 0 bases, the J end lost 6 bases, and 4 bases lay between the germline ends. The CDR3 spans 11 residues. The CDR3 bases are TGCGCCAGCAGCTTGGGTGGCGAGCAGTACTTC. Its translation: CASSLGGEQYF.

J is TRBJ1-5 and V is TRBV28, with a weak D call TRBD1 (6 bases). Germline CDR1 and CDR2: MDHEN and SYDVKM. V gave up 4 bases and J gave up 7 bases, with 17 bases separating them. This CDR3 contains 15 residues. CDR3 loop: CASSSVGGVRQPQHF. In DNA form, the CDR3 reads TGTGCCAGCAGTTCCGTGGGGGGCGTACGGCAGCCCCAGCATTTT.

The J gene is TRBJ2-2, the V gene TRBV5-8; no definite D call. Germline V lookup: CDR1 SGHTS, CDR2 YDEGEE. Deletions cut 5 bases from V and 1 base from J, with 12 bases between. The CDR3 covers 15 residues. The CDR3 DNA follows: TGTGCCAGCAGATTCGTTGACGGGAACACCGGGGAGCTGTTTTTT. Translating it yields CASRFVDGNTGELFF.

CDR3 bases: TGTGCCAGCAGCTTGCGGCCACGGGGACAAGCTAGCACAGATACGCAGTATTTT. Translation gives CASSLRPRGQASTDTQYF. The chain carries TRBV5-4 and TRBJ2-3; D is possibly TRBD1 (6 bases). Per the germline V gene, CDR1 is SGHNT and CDR2 is YYREEE (reference sequence). CDR3 size: 18 residues. The V end lost 1 base, the J end lost 0 bases, and 18 bases lay between the germline ends. The full variable domain, in which reference TRBV5-4 and TRBJ2-3 provide the parts outside the CDR3, is ETGVTQSPTHLIKTRGQQVTLRCSSQSGHNTVSWYQQALGQGPQFIFQYYREEENGRGNFPPRFSGLQFPNYSSELNVNALELDDSALYLCASSLRPRGQASTDTQYFGPGTRLTVL.

Concerning this clone: Other DNA sequences from this sample encode an identical CDR3 as well. This chain joins TRBV10-3 and TRBJ2-7; 8 positions agree with TRBD1. With 0 bases clipped from V and 3 bases from J, the junction kept 4 bases outside the gene matches. The germline V gene has CDR1 ENHRY and CDR2 SYGVKD. The CDR3 is made up of 15 amino acids. The CDR3 here is CAISESGTGNYEQYF. Written as DNA, the CDR3 is TGTGCCATCAGTGAGTCGGGGACAGGCAACTACGAGCAGTACTTC.

This clone was seen only once. The CDR3 region is CASSQRTGLGSPLHF. The CDR3 region has the DNA TGTGCCAGCAGCCAAAGGACAGGTCTAGGATCACCCCTCCACTTT. This chain uses TRBV7-2 with TRBJ1-6, with 7 bases fitting TRBD1. CDR3 size: 15 residues. The J segment lost 10 bases and the V segment lost 5 bases, leaving 11 bases of the junction unmatched. Germline V gives CDR1 SGHTA, CDR2 FQGNSA.

In DNA, the CDR3 is TGTGCCAGCTCACCAGTGAAGGAGGGTTCACCCCTCCACTTT. Encoded protein: CASSPVKEGSPLHF. This chain links TRBV18 with TRBJ1-6; D call uncertain. The CDR3 is 14 amino acids. The germline CDR1 and CDR2 sequences are KGHSH and LQKENI. V was pared by 2 bases and J by 9 bases, with 11 bases between.

This clone occurred once. CDR3 protein: CASSQEGGGRAETQYF. The CDR3 coding sequence is TGCGCCAGCAGCCAAGAGGGTGGGGGAAGGGCGGAGACCCAGTACTTC. The chain recombines TRBV4-1 with TRBJ2-5; D may be TRBD1 or TRBD2 (5 bases each). The CDR3 length is 16 residues. Germline loops: CDR1 MGHRA, CDR2 YSYEKL. Trimming took off 0 bases at V and 5 bases at J, with 16 bases between the two ends.

The V call is TRBV7-9, the J call TRBJ1-4; a possible D gene is TRBD1 (5 bases). The CDR3 totals 14 residues. Trimming removed 5 bases from V and 8 bases from J, with 15 bases in between. Germline CDR1 and CDR2: SEHNR and FQNEAQ (reference sequence). CDR3 in amino acids: CASSPTEIKEKLFF. As DNA, the CDR3 is TGTGCCAGCAGCCCGACAGAGATTAAAGAAAAACTGTTTTTT.

The V gene is TRBV28, the J gene TRBJ2-5, with D possibly TRBD2 on 6 matching bases. The CDR3 runs to 14 residues. Trimming cost V 5 bases and J 1 base, with 11 bases left between them. Germline V gene sequence: CDR1 MDHEN, CDR2 SYDVKM. Written as DNA, the CDR3 is TGTGCCAGCAGTCCCTCGGGGGTCCAAGAGACCCAGTACTTC. The encoded protein is CASSPSGVQETQYF.

The V and J genes are TRBV18 and TRBJ2-5; tentative D call: TRBD1 (6 bases). Germline loops: CDR1 KGHSH, CDR2 LQKENI. Deletions cut 1 base from V and 5 bases from J, with 14 bases between. CDR3 length equals 15 residues. Here the CDR3 reads CASSPLGTRVETQYF. The CDR3 DNA follows: TGTGCCAGCTCACCACTAGGGACACGAGTGGAGACCCAGTACTTC.

The chain employs TRBV9 and TRBJ1-2; TRBD1 is a possible D gene (6 bases). The CDR3 contains 15 residues. Germline loops: CDR1 SGDLS, CDR2 YYNGEE. Trimming left V 3 bases short and J 3 bases short, with 15 bases between. CDR3 amino acids: CASSEGGGLDYGYTF. The CDR3 DNA reads as TGTGCCAGCAGCGAGGGAGGGGGATTGGACTATGGCTACACCTTC.

The chain recombines TRBV9 with TRBJ2-1; TRBD2 might be the D (6 bases). This CDR3 is built from 15 residues. The germline gives CDR1 SGDLS, CDR2 YYNGEE. Trimming shortened V by 4 bases and J by 0 bases, and 11 bases separated the two germline ends. The CDR3 DNA follows: TGTGCCAGCAGCCCCGGGGGTAACTCCTACAATGAGCAGTTCTTC. Its protein is CASSPGGNSYNEQFF.

The DNA of the CDR3 is TGTGCCAGTCACAGTGTTGAAGCTTTCTTT. This sequence encodes CASHSVEAFF. V is TRBV19 and J is TRBJ1-1; no definite D call. Per the germline V gene, CDR1 is LNHDA and CDR2 is SQIVND (reference sequence). This CDR3 is built from 10 residues. Trimming removed 8 bases at V and 7 bases at J, with 8 bases between.

This rearrangement joins TRBV18 to TRBJ2-4; 9 bases map to TRBD1. With V trimmed by 8 bases and J by 6 bases, 8 bases remained unmatched. CDR1 is KGHSH and CDR2 is LQKENI in the germline V gene. The CDR3 has 14 amino acids. CDR3 sequence reads: CASGAGTGINIQYF. The CDR3 DNA follows: TGTGCCAGCGGCGCCGGGACAGGGATAAACATTCAGTACTTC. Variable domain in full (rest from reference TRBV18 and TRBJ2-4): NAGVMQNPRHLVRRRGQEARLRCSPMKGHSHVYWYRQLPEEGLKFMVYLQKENIIDESGMPKERFSAEFPKEGPSILRIQQVVRGDSAAYFCASGAGTGINIQYFGAGTRLSVL.

The gene calls are TRBV6-5 and TRBJ1-6, with 8 bases lining up with TRBD1. V gave up 6 bases and J gave up 7 bases; unmatched junction bases: 5. The CDR3 contains 14 residues. Germline V gene lookup returns CDR1 MNHEY and CDR2 SVGAGI. CDR3 nucleotide sequence: TGTGCCAGCAGACTGGGACAGGCAAATTCACCCCTCCACTTT. It codes for CASRLGQANSPLHF.

As to this clone: The same CDR3 arises from other DNA sequences in this sample as well. V gene TRBV9 combines with J gene TRBJ2-5; tentative D call: TRBD1 (5 bases). The germline V gene encodes CDR1 SGDLS and CDR2 YYNGEE. Trimming cost V 3 bases and J 1 base, with 13 bases left between them. The CDR3 has 15 residues. The CDR3 DNA reads TGTGCCAGCAGCGGGACATCAGGCCCCCAAGAGACCCAGTACTTC. Amino acids: CASSGTSGPQETQYF. Full variable domain (outside the CDR3, taken from reference TRBV9 and TRBJ2-5): DSGVTQTPKHLITATGQRVTLRCSPRSGDLSVYWYQQSLDQGLQFLIQYYNGEERAKGNILERFSAQQFPDLHSELNLSSLELGDSALYFCASSGTSGPQETQYFGPGTRLLVL.

The chain carries TRBV11-3 and TRBJ1-6, with D hard to call. CDR3 length: 17 amino acids. V was clipped by 1 base and J by 0 bases, with 10 bases between them. CDR1 and CDR2 (germline): SGHNT, YENEEA. CDR3 protein: CASSLGRVSSYNSPLHF. CDR3 nucleotide sequence: TGTGCCAGCAGCTTAGGGAGGGTCAGCTCCTATAATTCACCCCTCCACTTT.

For this clone: The identical CDR3 is also encoded by other nucleotide sequences in the sample. J is TRBJ2-3 and V is TRBV6-1; D call uncertain. With 5 bases removed from V and 1 base from J, the gap between germline ends came to 4 bases. Germline assignment: CDR1 MNHNS and CDR2 SASEGT. This CDR3 has 12 residues. CDR3 amino acids: CASSPRTDTQYF. The CDR3 DNA is TGTGCCAGCAGTCCGCGCACAGATACGCAGTATTTT.

This chain uses TRBV29-1 with TRBJ2-2; no clear D. Germline-derived CDR1 and CDR2 are SQVTM and ANQGSEA. Trimming took 3 bases from V and 6 from J, leaving 14 bases between them. The length of the CDR3 is 14 residues. The CDR3 DNA is TGCAGCGTTGAGTCTCGGACCCCCCCCGGGGAGCTGTTTTTT. Translated: CSVESRTPPGELFF.

This chain connects TRBV19 to TRBJ1-4, with 9 nucleotides matching TRBD1. J was trimmed by 3 bases and V by 3 bases; bases with no gene match: 5. Germline V gene lookup returns CDR1 LNHDA and CDR2 SQIVND (reference sequence). The CDR3 is 16 amino acids. CDR3 nucleotides: TGTGCCAGTAGTATCACAGGGGGCGAACCTAATGAAAAACTGTTTTTT. This gives the protein CASSITGGEPNEKLFF. Full variable domain (outside the CDR3, taken from reference TRBV19 and TRBJ1-4): DGGITQSPKYLFRKEGQNVTLSCEQNLNHDAMYWYRQDPGQGLRLIYYSQIVNDFQKGDIAEGYSVSREKKESFPLTVTSAQKNPTAFYLCASSITGGEPNEKLFFGSGTQLSVL.

CDR3 in amino acids: CASSGTSGYPSSYNEQFF. The CDR3 nucleotides are TGTGCCAGCAGTGGGACTAGCGGCTATCCAAGCTCCTACAATGAGCAGTTCTTC. The chain uses TRBV6-1 and TRBJ2-1, with 10 bases that match TRBD2. CDR1 MNHNS and CDR2 SASEGT come from the germline V gene. The CDR3 consists of 18 residues. The trim removed 4 bases at V and 0 bases at J, leaving 9 bases unmatched.

V and J are TRBV6-1 and TRBJ1-1; D is possibly TRBD1 (6 bases). The CDR3 consists of 13 residues. Trimming cost V 3 bases and J 6 bases, with 11 bases left between them. CDR1 MNHNS and CDR2 SASEGT come from the germline V gene. The CDR3 DNA follows: TGTGCCAGCAGTGACTGGGGGGGCCCTGAAGCTTTCTTT. Its translation is CASSDWGGPEAFF.

The rearrangement links TRBV15 to TRBJ2-1, with 8 bases that match TRBD2. The CDR3 is 16 amino acids. Germline values: CDR1 LNHNV, CDR2 YYDKDF (reference sequence). Trimming cost V 2 bases and J 10 bases; bases outside gene matches: 13. The CDR3 region has the DNA TGTGCCACCAGCAGAACCACCGGGACTAGATTAGGCGAGCAGTTCTTC. Translation gives CATSRTTGTRLGEQFF.